This T cell receptor beta chain was profiled in a study of cytomegalovirus exposure and HLA in healthy donors. This PCR relied on a set of 60 Vbeta primers and 13 Jbeta primers. This table comes from immunoSEQ multiplex PCR, and its TCRdb copy is limited to in-frame clones, with some not included. The sample has approximately 210,000 clones, about four fifths seen once; the top ten hold approximately 10%. The CDR3 is 17 amino acids. The V gene's germline CDR1 is LNHDA and CDR2 SQIVND (reference sequence). V was pared by 5 bases and J by 2 bases, with 11 bases of the junction left unmatched. This clone turned up a few times.

The sequence was collected from a woman aged 45-65 years in good health and CMV-seropositive. The chain has TRBV19 and TRBJ1-1, with 10 bases fitting TRBD1. Sequenced sample: PBMCs. CDR3 in amino acids: CASSARDRGLQNTEAFF. CDR3 bases: TGTGCCAGTAGTGCCCGGGACAGGGGTTTACAAAACACTGAAGCTTTCTTT. Combining the CDR3 with reference TRBV19 and TRBJ1-1 gives the whole variable domain DGGITQSPKYLFRKEGQNVTLSCEQNLNHDAMYWYRQDPGQGLRLIYYSQIVNDFQKGDIAEGYSVSREKKESFPLTVTSAQKNPTAFYLCASSARDRGLQNTEAFFGQGTRLTVV.